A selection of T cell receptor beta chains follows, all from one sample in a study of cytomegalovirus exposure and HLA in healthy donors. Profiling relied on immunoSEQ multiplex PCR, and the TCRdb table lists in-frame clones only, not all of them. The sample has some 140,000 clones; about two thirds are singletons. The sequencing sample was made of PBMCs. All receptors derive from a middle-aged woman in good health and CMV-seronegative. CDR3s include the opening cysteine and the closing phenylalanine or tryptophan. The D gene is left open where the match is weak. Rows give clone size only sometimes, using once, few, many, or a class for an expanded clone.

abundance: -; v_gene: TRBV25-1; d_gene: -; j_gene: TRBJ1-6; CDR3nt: TGTGCCAGCAGTGAAGGACAGCGCCTTAATTCACCCCTCCACTTT; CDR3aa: CASSEGQRLNSPLHF
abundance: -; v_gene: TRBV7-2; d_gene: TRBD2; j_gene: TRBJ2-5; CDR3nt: TGTGCCAGCAGCTCCCGACGGGGGGGAGGAGAGACCCAGTACTTC; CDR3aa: CASSSRRGGGETQYF
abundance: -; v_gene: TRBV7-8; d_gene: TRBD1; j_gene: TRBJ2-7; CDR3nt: TGTGCCAGCACCCCCTCCAGGGGGCCTCAGAGTGAGCAGTACTTC; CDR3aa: CASTPSRGPQSEQYF
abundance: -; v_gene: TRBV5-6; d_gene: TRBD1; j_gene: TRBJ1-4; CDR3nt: TGTGCCAGCAGCCCGAGGCCGGGGTGGGGACAGGATGAAAAACTGTTTTTT; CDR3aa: CASSPRPGWGQDEKLFF
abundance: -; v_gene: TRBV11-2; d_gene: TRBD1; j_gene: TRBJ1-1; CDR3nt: TGTGCCAGCAGCACATACAGGGGGAAAAGGACTGAAGCTTTCTTT; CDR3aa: CASSTYRGKRTEAFF
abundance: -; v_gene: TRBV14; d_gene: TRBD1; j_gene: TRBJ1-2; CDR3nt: TGTGCCAGCAGCCACGCAGGGGGCACCTATGGCTACACCTTC; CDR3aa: CASSHAGGTYGYTF
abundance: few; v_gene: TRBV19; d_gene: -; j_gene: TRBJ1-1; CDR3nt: TGTGCCAGTAGTATTCGGTTCGGCGGGTTTCAAGGAAATGAAGCTTTCTTT; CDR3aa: CASSIRFGGFQGNEAFF
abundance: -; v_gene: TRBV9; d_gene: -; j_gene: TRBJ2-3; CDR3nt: TGTGCCAGCAGCGGGGGAGGGGGGGCAACAGATACGCAGTATTTT; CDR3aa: CASSGGGGATDTQYF
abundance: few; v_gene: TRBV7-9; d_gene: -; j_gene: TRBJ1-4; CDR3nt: TGTGCCAGCAGCTTAGACCAGGGATCGAATGAAAAACTGTTTTTT; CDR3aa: CASSLDQGSNEKLFF
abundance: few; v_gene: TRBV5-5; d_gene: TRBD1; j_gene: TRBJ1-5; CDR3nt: TGTGCCAGCAGCTTGGCAGTCATTGACAGGGTATCCAATCAGCCCCAGCATTTT; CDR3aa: CASSLAVIDRVSNQPQHF
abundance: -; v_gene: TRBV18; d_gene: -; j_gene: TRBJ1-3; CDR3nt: TGTGCCAGCTCATCTAGGGACACTCGCTCTGGAAACACCATATATTTT; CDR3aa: CASSSRDTRSGNTIYF
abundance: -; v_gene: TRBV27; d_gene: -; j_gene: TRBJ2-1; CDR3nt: TGTGCCAGCAGTTTTGAGACAGGCCCTAACAATGAGCAGTTCTTC; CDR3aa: CASSFETGPNNEQFF
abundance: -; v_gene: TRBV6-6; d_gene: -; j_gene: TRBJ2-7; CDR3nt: TGTGCCAGCAGCGTTCAGGGCTGGCAGTACTTC; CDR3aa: CASSVQGWQYF
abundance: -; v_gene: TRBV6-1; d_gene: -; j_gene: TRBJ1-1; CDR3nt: TGTGCCAGCAGTGGACAGAACACTGAAGCTTTCTTT; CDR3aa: CASSGQNTEAFF
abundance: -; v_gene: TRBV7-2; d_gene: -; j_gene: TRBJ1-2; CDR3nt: TGTGCCAGCAGCTTAGATCGACAGGTCTATGGCTACACCTTC; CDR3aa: CASSLDRQVYGYTF
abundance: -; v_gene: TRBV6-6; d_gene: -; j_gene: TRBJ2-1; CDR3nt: TGTGCCAGCAGCAACAGGGGAGGATCCTACAATGAGCAGTTCTTC; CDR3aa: CASSNRGGSYNEQFF
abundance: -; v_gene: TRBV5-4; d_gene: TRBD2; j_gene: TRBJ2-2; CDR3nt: TGTGCCAGCAGCCTGGGGGGAGCGGGGGGATACACCGGGGAGCTGTTTTTT; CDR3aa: CASSLGGAGGYTGELFF
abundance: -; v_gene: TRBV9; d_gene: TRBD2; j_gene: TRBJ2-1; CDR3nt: TGTGCCAGCAGCGTAGGTTGGGGGACTAGCGGGGGAGGTGAGCAGTTCTTC; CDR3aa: CASSVGWGTSGGGEQFF
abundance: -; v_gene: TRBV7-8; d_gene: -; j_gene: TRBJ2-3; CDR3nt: TGTGCCAGCAGCTCTTACAGCACTCTCACAGATACGCAGTATTTT; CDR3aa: CASSSYSTLTDTQYF
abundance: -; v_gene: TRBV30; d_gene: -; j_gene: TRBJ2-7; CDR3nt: TGTGCCTGGAGTGCTAGGGGCTACGAGCAGTACTTC; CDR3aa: CAWSARGYEQYF
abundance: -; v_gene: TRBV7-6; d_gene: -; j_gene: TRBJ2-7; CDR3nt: TGTGCCAGCAGCTTAGAGTTGGCAACCCAGGGGTTCTACTACGAGCAGTACTTC; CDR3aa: CASSLELATQGFYYEQYF
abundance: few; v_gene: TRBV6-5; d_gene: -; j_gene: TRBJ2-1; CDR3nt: TGTGTGGCGGGCGGATACAATGAGCAGTTCTTC; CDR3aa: CVAGGYNEQFF
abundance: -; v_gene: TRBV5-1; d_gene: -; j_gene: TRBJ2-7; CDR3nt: TGCGCCAGCAGCGCCACCTTTGGCAGGGCCCTTTACTCCTACGAGCAGTACTTC; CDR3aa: CASSATFGRALYSYEQYF
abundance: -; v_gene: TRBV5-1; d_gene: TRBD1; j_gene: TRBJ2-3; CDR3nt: TGCGCCAGCACCTCCTCGGCAGGGGGCGGCACAGATACGCAGTATTTT; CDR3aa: CASTSSAGGGTDTQYF
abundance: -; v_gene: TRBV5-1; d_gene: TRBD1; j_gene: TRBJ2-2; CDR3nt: TGCGCCAGCAGAGCTCGGGACAGATACACCGGGGAGCTGTTTTTT; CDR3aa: CASRARDRYTGELFF
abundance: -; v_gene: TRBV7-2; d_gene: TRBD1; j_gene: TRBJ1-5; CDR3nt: TGTGCCAGCAGCTTAGGGGACAGGGAGAATCAGCCCCAGCATTTT; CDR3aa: CASSLGDRENQPQHF
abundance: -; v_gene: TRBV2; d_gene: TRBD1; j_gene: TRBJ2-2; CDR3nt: TGTGCCAGCAGCGACAGGGGATTTAGTACCGGGGAGCTGTTTTTT; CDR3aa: CASSDRGFSTGELFF
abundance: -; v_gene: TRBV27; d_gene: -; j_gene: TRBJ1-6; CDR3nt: TGTGCCAGCAGTTACGGGACACCCGGTATCTCCTATAATTCACCCCTCCACTTT; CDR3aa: CASSYGTPGISYNSPLHF
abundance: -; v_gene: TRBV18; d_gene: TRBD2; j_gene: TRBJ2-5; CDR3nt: TGTGCCAGCTCACCATCGCTAGCGGGGGGCCAAGAGACCCAGTACTTC; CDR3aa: CASSPSLAGGQETQYF
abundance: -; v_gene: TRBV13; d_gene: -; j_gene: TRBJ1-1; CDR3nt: TGTGCCAGCAGCTTAGGAGGCAGGGTACAATTGAACACTGAAGCTTTCTTT; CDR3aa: CASSLGGRVQLNTEAFF
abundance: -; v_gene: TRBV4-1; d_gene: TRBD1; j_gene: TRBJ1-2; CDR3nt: TGCGCCAGCAGCCAAGATGGGACAGGAGCTCTCTATGGCTACACCTTC; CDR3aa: CASSQDGTGALYGYTF
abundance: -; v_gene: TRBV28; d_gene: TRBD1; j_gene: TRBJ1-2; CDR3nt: TGTGCCAGCAGTTTCGCATCAGGGGGCGGTGGCTACACCTTC; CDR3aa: CASSFASGGGGYTF
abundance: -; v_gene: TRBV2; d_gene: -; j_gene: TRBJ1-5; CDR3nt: TGTGCCAGCAGTGACAGGGGTGGCAATCAGCCCCAGCATTTT; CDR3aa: CASSDRGGNQPQHF
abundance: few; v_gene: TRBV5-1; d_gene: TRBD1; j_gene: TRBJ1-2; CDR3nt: TGCGCCAGCAGCTCGACAGGGGAAGGCTATGGCTACACCTTC; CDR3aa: CASSSTGEGYGYTF
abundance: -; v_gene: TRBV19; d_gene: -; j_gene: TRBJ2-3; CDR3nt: TGTGCCAGTTCCCCCTCTAGGGATACGCAGTATTTT; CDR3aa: CASSPSRDTQYF
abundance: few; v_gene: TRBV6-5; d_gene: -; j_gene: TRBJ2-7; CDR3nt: TGTGCCAGCAGACTTAACAGGGATGTAGTCGAGCAGTACTTC; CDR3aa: CASRLNRDVVEQYF
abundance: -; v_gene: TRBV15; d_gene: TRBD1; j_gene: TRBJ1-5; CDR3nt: TGTGCCACCAGCACCCGACAGGGAACGGGCAATCAGCCCCAGCATTTT; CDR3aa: CATSTRQGTGNQPQHF
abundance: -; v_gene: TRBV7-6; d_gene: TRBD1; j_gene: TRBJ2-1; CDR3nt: TGTGCCAGCAGCCCCCCAGGGGGCTCCTACAATGAGCAGTTCTTC; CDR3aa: CASSPPGGSYNEQFF
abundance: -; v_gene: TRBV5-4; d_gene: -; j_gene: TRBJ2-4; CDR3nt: TGTGCCAGCAGCTTATCAGGGCAAAACAAAAACATTCAGTACTTC; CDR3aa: CASSLSGQNKNIQYF
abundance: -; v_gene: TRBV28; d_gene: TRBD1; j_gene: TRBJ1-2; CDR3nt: TGTGCCAGCAGTTTATCGACACAGGGGGGAGGCTACACCTTC; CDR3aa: CASSLSTQGGGYTF
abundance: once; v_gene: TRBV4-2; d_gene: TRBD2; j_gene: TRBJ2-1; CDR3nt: TGTGCCAGCAGCCAAGTAGCCAGCGGGGCTTACAATGAGCAGTTCTTC; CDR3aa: CASSQVASGAYNEQFF
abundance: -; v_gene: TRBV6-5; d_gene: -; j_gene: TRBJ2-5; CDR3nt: TGTGCCAGCAGTTACTCGAATCGTAGGGGCAAAGAGACCCAGTACTTC; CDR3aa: CASSYSNRRGKETQYF
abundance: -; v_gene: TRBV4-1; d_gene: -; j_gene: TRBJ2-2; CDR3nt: TGCGCCAGCAGCCAAGCAGTGAGGACCGGGGAGCTGTTTTTT; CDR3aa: CASSQAVRTGELFF
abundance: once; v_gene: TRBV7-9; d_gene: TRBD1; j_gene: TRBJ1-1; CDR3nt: TGTGCCAGCAGCTTAAGACAGGGTCCGGCCACTGAAGCTTTCTTT; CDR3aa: CASSLRQGPATEAFF
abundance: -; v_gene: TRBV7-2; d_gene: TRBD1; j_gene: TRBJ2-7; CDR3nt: TGTGCCAGCAGCCCTATGGGACAGGGCGTAGGAGAGCAGTACTTC; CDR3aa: CASSPMGQGVGEQYF
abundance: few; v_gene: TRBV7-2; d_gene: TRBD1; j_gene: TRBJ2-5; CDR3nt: TGTGCCAGCAGCCAACCGGGACAGTCAGAGACCCAGTACTTC; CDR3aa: CASSQPGQSETQYF